A selection of T cell receptor beta chains follows, all from one sample in a study of OX40 agonist ivuxolimab in advanced cancers. The protocol was immunoSEQ multiplex PCR, while the TCRdb copy is restricted to in-frame clones and leaves out a portion. This table has more than 45,000 clones, about nine tenths appearing once. Sequences were derived from CD4+ or CD8+ T cells sorted from blood, sampled in a trial of the OX40 agonist ivuxolimab. The receptors shown here come from an adult with an advanced solid tumor such as melanoma, head and neck, liver or kidney cancer. Both conserved end residues are part of each CDR3. Fields, in order: D gene, J gene, V gene, CDR3 DNA, CDR3 protein. The D gene is left open where the match is weak.

- | TRBJ1-1 | TRBV6-1 | TGTGCCAGCATCTCAGGGGCTTATCCTGAAGCTTTCTTT | CASISGAYPEAFF
TRBD1 | TRBJ2-2 | TRBV9 | TGTGCCAGCAGCGGAAAGACAGGGGGCAACACCGGGGAGCTGTTTTTT | CASSGKTGGNTGELFF
TRBD1 | TRBJ2-1 | TRBV19 | TGTGCCAGTAGGGGACAGGATTACAATGAGCAGTTCTTC | CASRGQDYNEQFF
TRBD2 | TRBJ2-5 | TRBV5-4 | TGTGCCAGCAGCTTGGGGCGGGAGGGCCTTAAGACCCAGTACTTC | CASSLGREGLKTQYF
TRBD2 | TRBJ2-3 | TRBV9 | TGTGCCAGCAGCGTAGTGTCTAGCGGGAGAACAGATACGCAGTATTTT | CASSVVSSGRTDTQYF
- | TRBJ1-3 | TRBV27 | TGTGCCAGCAAGCCCCTGGGGGGTCCTGGAAACACCATATATTTT | CASKPLGGPGNTIYF
- | TRBJ2-7 | TRBV4-1 | TGCGCCAGCAGCCAAGATTTAGGTCACGAGCAGTACTTC | CASSQDLGHEQYF
TRBD2 | TRBJ2-5 | TRBV18 | TGTGCCAGCTCACCCCTCGGGACTAGCGGGAGAAGGGAAGAGACCCAGTACTTC | CASSPLGTSGRREETQYF
- | TRBJ2-1 | TRBV7-3 | TGTGCCAGCAGCTTCCGACGGGGCAATGAGCAGTTCTTC | CASSFRRGNEQFF
TRBD2 | TRBJ2-7 | TRBV5-4 | TGTGCCAGCAGGGGGGGACTAGCGGGCTACGAGCAGTACTTC | CASRGGLAGYEQYF
- | TRBJ2-7 | TRBV9 | TGTGCCAGCAGCGTAGGGGCTAGCGACTCCTACGAGCAGTACTTC | CASSVGASDSYEQYF
TRBD2 | TRBJ2-3 | TRBV7-8 | TGTGCCAGCAGCTTCTCTAGCGGGAGTGTAGCAGATACGCAGTATTTT | CASSFSSGSVADTQYF
- | TRBJ1-4 | TRBV7-9 | TGTGCCAGCAGCGCATTGACCGGGACCTTCGGTGAAAAACTGTTTTTT | CASSALTGTFGEKLFF
- | TRBJ2-7 | TRBV27 | TGTGCCAGCAGTTTTGGCGGCTACGAGCAGTACTTC | CASSFGGYEQYF
- | TRBJ2-6 | TRBV29-1 | TGCAGCGTTGAAGATTTTGGAGGGGGTCCTTCTGGGGCCAACGTCCTGACTTTC | CSVEDFGGGPSGANVLTF
- | TRBJ2-3 | TRBV9 | TGTGCCAGCAGCCCCGGGGCAGATACGCAGTATTTT | CASSPGADTQYF
TRBD2 | TRBJ2-7 | TRBV5-4 | TGTGCCAGCAGCTTTATGGGCGGGAGCCCCTACGAGCAGTACTTC | CASSFMGGSPYEQYF
- | TRBJ2-7 | TRBV28 | TGTGCCAGCAGTACCCGGAGGGGAAGGGCCTACGAGCAGTACTTC | CASSTRRGRAYEQYF
TRBD2 | TRBJ2-1 | TRBV7-3 | TGTGCCAGCAGCTTAGATAGCGGGAATCTCGGCAATGAGCAGTTCTTC | CASSLDSGNLGNEQFF
- | TRBJ2-5 | TRBV6-1 | TGTGCCAGCAGAGCGGACAGAGAGACCCAGTACTTC | CASRADRETQYF
- | TRBJ2-5 | TRBV27 | TGTGCCAGCAGTTTACCCTCGGAGACCCAGTACTTC | CASSLPSETQYF
TRBD1 | TRBJ2-7 | TRBV5-8 | TGTGCCAGCAGCGCGGACAGGGGGCGATCCTACGAGCAGTACTTC | CASSADRGRSYEQYF
TRBD1 | TRBJ1-4 | TRBV27 | TGTGCCAGCAGTTTCCTAGGACAGGGGGCCGGTGAAAAACTGTTTTTT | CASSFLGQGAGEKLFF